This paragraph reports one T cell receptor beta chain. The data originate from a study of blood T cell repertoires in COVID-19. Study-wide background: Acute and convalescent COVID-19 specimens originated in the United States, Italy and Spain. Sources were T cells, B-cell-depleted T cells, or PBMCs; the material itself was cDNA or gDNA.

CDR3 length: 15 residues. CDR1 and CDR2 (germline): SEHNR, FQNEAQ (reference sequence). V trimming: 5 bases; J trimming: 1 base; junction bases outside the gene matches: 6. Source study methods: How many nucleated cells were present was estimated from reference gene primer amplification. Sequenced by immunoSEQ multiplex PCR; TCRdb stores in-frame clones only, minus some. The V and J calls and clone size were taken over from that table, and D and trimming were inferred from the DNA. This table has 95,000 or so clones, more than 65% appearing once. Sequenced material: peripheral blood. The sequence was obtained from a man older than 75 with active or convalescent COVID-19. The chain carries TRBV7-9 and TRBJ1-1; 8 bases agree with TRBD1. The CDR3 coding sequence is TGTGCCAGCAGCCACCGACAGGGGAAGAACACTGAAGCTTTCTTT. Its translation is CASSHRQGKNTEAFF.